The rows below give T cell receptor beta chains drawn from one sample of a study of T cells in Graves' hyperthyroidism and ophthalmopathy. Using its own MiXCR run on the multiplex PCR reads, TCRdb lists one record per CDR3 protein. The data hold fewer than 650,000 distinct CDR3 sequences, with 12% to 15% observed a single time. The material sequenced was blood. The receptor set was obtained from a woman aged 40 to 50 with Graves' hyperthyroidism. CDR3s include the opening cysteine and the closing phenylalanine or tryptophan. The D gene is left open where the match is weak. Not every row has a clone size; where given, it reads once, few, many or a size class.

size	J	V	D	DNA	CDR3
few	TRBJ2-1	TRBV29-1	TRBD2	TGCAGCGTTGAGTTAGCGGGAGGGCCCTACAATGAGCAGTTCTTC	CSVELAGGPYNEQFF
many	TRBJ1-2	TRBV3-1	TRBD1	TGTGCCAGCAGCCAACCGGGACAGGGACAACACTATGGCTACACCTTC	CASSQPGQGQHYGYTF
.	TRBJ2-1	TRBV27	TRBD1	TGTGCCAGCAGTGACCCGGACAGGAGGTCCAATGAGCAGTTCTTC	CASSDPDRRSNEQFF
many	TRBJ1-1	TRBV2	.	TGTGCCAGCAGACCGGCTCCGAACACTGAAGCTTTCTTT	CASRPAPNTEAFF
few	TRBJ2-7	TRBV2	.	TGTGCCAGCAGTGCGGTACTAGGATTCTACGAGCAGTACTTC	CASSAVLGFYEQYF
many	TRBJ2-7	TRBV12-3/TRBV12-4	.	TGTGCCAGCAGTTTATCGGGGATTTACTACGAGCAGTACTTC	CASSLSGIYYEQYF
.	TRBJ2-5	TRBV20-1	.	TGCAGTGCTGAGACAGGCCCAGAGACCCAGTACTTC	CSAETGPETQYF
many	TRBJ2-1	TRBV24-1	TRBD1	TGTGCCACCAGTGATTTGCGACAGGGGGCGAATGAGCAGTTCTTC	CATSDLRQGANEQFF
many	TRBJ2-1	TRBV24-1	TRBD2	TGTGCCACCAGTGACACAGGGACTAGCGGGAGCGATGAGCAGTTCTTC	CATSDTGTSGSDEQFF
.	TRBJ2-5	TRBV13	TRBD1	TGTGCCAGCAGCTTAGGCCTCGAGGGGGCGTTCGGAGAGACCCAGTACTTC	CASSLGLEGAFGETQYF
many	TRBJ2-2	TRBV11-2	.	TGTGCCAGCAGCCCTGACAGGGAGGCCGGGGAGCTGTTTTTT	CASSPDREAGELFF
many	TRBJ1-5	TRBV2	.	TGTGCCAGCAGTGAGGGGGGGAGGTATCAGCCCCAGCATTTT	CASSEGGRYQPQHF
once	TRBJ2-1	TRBV20-1	TRBD1	TGCAGTGCTAGAGCCCATCGGGGAAGGGACAGGGCCAATGAGCAGTTCTTC	CSARAHRGRDRANEQFF
many	TRBJ2-1	TRBV30	.	TGTGCCTGGAGTATGGGGCTTAGGTACAATGAGCAGTTCTTC	CAWSMGLRYNEQFF
.	TRBJ2-1	TRBV25-1	TRBD1	TGTGCCAGCAGTGAATTGGACAGGGGGAATGAGCAGTTCTTC	CASSELDRGNEQFF
.	TRBJ2-1	TRBV11-3	.	TGTGCCAGCAGCTTAGGAGGAGATCGGAGTGAGCAGTTCTTC	CASSLGGDRSEQFF
many	TRBJ2-3	TRBV6-1	.	TGTGCCAGCAGTGAACAGGCGCGCACTAGCACAGATACGCAGTATTTT	CASSEQARTSTDTQYF